These 19 T cell receptor beta chains came from one sample sequenced in a study of Ad26.COV2.S vaccination and SARS-CoV-2 variants. Treatment described: around 19 received Ad26.COV2.S at low or high dose, single or two shots; 5 received placebo; per-sample allocation not given. Sampling was performed 63 days after the first vaccine or placebo injection. TCRdb keeps only in-frame clones here, not all; method: immunoSEQ multiplex PCR. This sample carries about 350,000 clones, around 89% of them seen once, and the ten largest clones take roughly 4.8%. The sequenced sample was peripheral blood, obtained in a trial of Ad26.COV2.S vaccine versus placebo. The receptors stem from a person between 18 and 65 years old who received the Ad26.COV2.S COVID-19 vaccine or a placebo.

The table lists this clone with a few counts. The chain recombines TRBV4-1 with TRBJ1-5, with D unresolved. Trimming left V 0 bases short and J 4 bases short, with 13 bases between. This CDR3 comprises 16 residues. The germline CDR1 and CDR2 sequences are MGHRA and YSYEKL. Here the CDR3 DNA reads TGCGCCAGCAGCCAAGACCCCCGGGGAGCTAATCAGCCCCAGCATTTT. Translated, it gives CASSQDPRGANQPQHF.

The chain joins TRBV15 to TRBJ1-5; no clear D gene. CDR3 length: 16 residues. From germline, CDR1 is LNHNV and CDR2 YYDKDF (reference sequence). Deletions cut 0 bases from V and 0 bases from J, with 9 bases between. The CDR3 DNA reads as TGTGCCACCAGCAGAGATCGAGCTTATAGCAATCAGCCCCAGCATTTT. Amino acid sequence: CATSRDRAYSNQPQHF.

CDR3 nucleotides: TGCAGTGCTAGTAAAAGGGGCACAGATACGCAGTATTTT. Encoded protein: CSASKRGTDTQYF. The rearrangement links TRBV20-1 to TRBJ2-3; D is unresolved. This CDR3 comprises 13 residues. Germline V gives CDR1 DFQATT, CDR2 SNEGSKA (reference sequence). Trimming pared 3 bases from V and 1 base from J, leaving 8 bases between.

V and J are TRBV11-2 and TRBJ1-1; D is undetermined. Deletions cut 0 bases from V and 11 bases from J, with 7 bases between. The CDR3 has 11 residues. Germline CDR1 is SGHAT and CDR2 is FQNNGV. The CDR3 nucleotides are TGTGCCAGCAGCTTAGACAGGAGGGCTTTCTTT. Residues: CASSLDRRAFF. Variable domain in full (rest from reference TRBV11-2 and TRBJ1-1): EAGVAQSPRYKIIEKRQSVAFWCNPISGHATLYWYQQILGQGPKLLIQFQNNGVVDDSQLPKDRFSAERLKGVDSTLKIQPAKLEDSAVYLCASSLDRRAFFGQGTRLTVV.

The DNA of the CDR3 is TGTGCCAGCAGCCAAGATTTGGGGGACTTCTCCTCGGGCACAGATACGCAGTATTTT. Residues: CASSQDLGDFSSGTDTQYF. The chain uses TRBV4-2 and TRBJ2-3; the D gene is possibly TRBD2 (6 bases). V gave up 0 bases and J gave up 1 base, with 20 bases separating them. This CDR3 has 19 amino acids. CDR1 is LGHNA and CDR2 is YNFKEQ in the germline V gene.

The V and J genes are TRBV27 and TRBJ2-3, with a tentative D call TRBD2 (6 bases). The CDR3 is 15 residues long. In germline, CDR1 is MNHEY, CDR2 SMNVEV (reference sequence). Trimming pared 0 bases from V and 0 bases from J, leaving 7 bases between. The CDR3 region is CASSLSSGSTDTQYF. DNA for the CDR3: TGTGCCAGCAGTTTATCTAGCGGTAGCACAGATACGCAGTATTTT.

This chain uses TRBV5-1 with TRBJ2-1, with D uncertain. The CDR3 is 15 residues long. Deletions cut 0 bases from V and 1 base from J, with 8 bases between. Germline V gives CDR1 SGHRS, CDR2 YFSETQ. The CDR3 DNA follows: TGCGCCAGCAGCTTGGTCGCGGTTTCCTACAATGAGCAGTTCTTC. Its protein product is CASSLVAVSYNEQFF.

The chain carries TRBV29-1 and TRBJ2-3; no reliable D call. The V gene's germline CDR1 is SQVTM and CDR2 ANQGSEA. Trimming took off 4 bases at V and 0 bases at J, with 11 bases between the two ends. This CDR3 contains 14 residues. The CDR3 region is CSVVFATSTDTQYF. DNA of the CDR3: TGCAGCGTTGTATTTGCCACGAGCACAGATACGCAGTATTTT.

The chain has TRBV6-5 and TRBJ2-5, with TRBD2 matching over 14 bases. The CDR3 contains 15 residues. J was trimmed by 6 bases and V by 4 bases; bases with no gene match: 4. Germline-derived CDR1 and CDR2 are MNHEY and SVGAGI. The DNA of the CDR3 is TGTGCCAGCAGTTCCGGGACTAGCGGGGGTCAGACCCAGTACTTC. Translated, it gives CASSSGTSGGQTQYF.

The chain employs TRBV5-1 and TRBJ1-4; D remains ambiguous. Germline V CDR1 and CDR2: SGHRS, YFSETQ. This CDR3 has 13 residues. Trimming shortened V by 2 bases and J by 5 bases, and 7 bases separated the two germline ends. CDR3 residues: CASSFNSNEKLFF. CDR3 bases: TGCGCCAGCAGCTTTAACAGCAATGAAAAACTGTTTTTT.

The chain uses TRBV7-2 and TRBJ2-7; D is perhaps TRBD1 (5 bases). The V and J ends lost 5 bases and 4 bases respectively, with 12 bases between them. CDR1 SGHTA and CDR2 FQGNSA come from the germline V gene. This CDR3 contains 13 residues. The DNA of the CDR3 is TGTGCCAGCAGCCCTTCCGACAGTTACGAGCAGTACTTC. Translation gives CASSPSDSYEQYF.

This clone showed up just once. The DNA for the CDR3 is TGTGCCACCAGCAGAGATGTCACAGGGAACCAGCCCCAGCATTTT. Its translation: CATSRDVTGNQPQHF. The chain links TRBV15 to TRBJ1-5; D is perhaps TRBD1 (6 bases). Germline CDR1 and CDR2: LNHNV and YYDKDF (reference sequence). Trimming stripped 0 bases from V and 7 bases from J, with 13 bases between. The CDR3 has 15 residues.

This chain connects TRBV7-9 to TRBJ2-7, with a tentative D call TRBD2 (6 bases). This CDR3 comprises 14 residues. Per the germline V gene, CDR1 is SEHNR and CDR2 is FQNEAQ (reference sequence). The V gene lost 1 base and the J gene lost 3 bases, with 10 bases spanning the gap. CDR3 protein: CASSLGSGNYEQYF. CDR3 in DNA: TGTGCCAGCAGCTTAGGTAGCGGAAACTACGAGCAGTACTTC.

The V and J genes are TRBV5-1 and TRBJ1-1; 10 positions match TRBD1. Germline V lookup: CDR1 SGHRS, CDR2 YFSETQ. This CDR3 has 15 residues. The V segment lost 2 bases and the J segment 4 bases; nucleotides outside the gene matches: 5. This CDR3 reads CASSFRTGGATEAFF. DNA of the CDR3: TGCGCCAGCAGCTTTCGGACAGGGGGAGCCACTGAAGCTTTCTTT.

The chain is built from TRBV18 and TRBJ2-7; 7 positions agree with TRBD1. This CDR3 region has 15 residues. Germline CDR1 and CDR2: KGHSH and LQKENI. With 3 bases clipped from V and 3 bases from J, the junction kept 8 bases outside the gene matches. The CDR3 loop is CASSPWGQSFYEQYF. The CDR3 nucleotides are TGTGCCAGCTCACCTTGGGGACAGAGTTTCTACGAGCAGTACTTC.

The rearrangement uses TRBV19 and TRBJ2-2; TRBD1 might be the D (5 bases). This CDR3 is built from 15 residues. The V gene lost 1 base and the J gene lost 9 bases, with 15 bases spanning the gap. CDR1 is LNHDA, CDR2 SQIVND, per germline (reference sequence). CDR3 residues: CASSIAVGQGRELFF. The CDR3 DNA reads as TGTGCCAGTAGTATAGCGGTGGGTCAGGGCCGGGAGCTGTTTTTT.

The chain carries TRBV19 and TRBJ2-4; D unclear. The germline V gene encodes CDR1 LNHDA and CDR2 SQIVND (reference sequence). V was shortened by 7 bases and J by 8 bases, with 15 bases between the two germline ends. This CDR3 spans 13 amino acids. The CDR3 coding sequence is TGTGCCAGTATAGGTACGGCTAATGACATTCAGTACTTC. Translated, it gives CASIGTANDIQYF.

The V gene is TRBV24-1, the J gene TRBJ2-1, with D maybe TRBD1 (5 bases). Germline values: CDR1 KGHDR, CDR2 SFDVKD. The CDR3 runs 18 residues. The V end was cut by 1 base, the J end by 5 bases, with 20 bases between. CDR3 nucleotide sequence: TGTGCCACCAGTGATTTAGTACAGGACCCATTAACGGACAATGAGCAGTTCTTC. Translating it yields CATSDLVQDPLTDNEQFF.

The V and J genes are TRBV10-1 and TRBJ2-5; D might be TRBD2 (6 bases). Germline CDR1 reads WNHNN; CDR2 reads SYGVQD (reference sequence). The CDR3 sequence is 12 residues long. Trimming pared 8 bases from V and 3 bases from J, leaving 10 bases between. The CDR3 nucleotides read TGCGCCAGCTCACCGGGGGAAGAGACCCAGTACTTC. Amino acid sequence: CASSPGEETQYF.